Listed below are T cell receptor beta chains from one sample, sequenced in a study of cytomegalovirus exposure and HLA in healthy donors. Produced via immunoSEQ multiplex PCR; TCRdb's table is partial and in-frame only. The table has fewer than 60,000 clones, about 57% seen once; the top ten hold approximately 12%. Material: PBMCs. The receptor source for this set is a human donor in good health. The CDR3 runs from the conserved cysteine through the conserved F or W. The order of the fields is CDR3 length, V gene, CDR3 protein.

13	TRBV14	CASSRQGNTEAFF
17	TRBV18	CASSSDLGQVSNQPQHF
15	TRBV9	CASSPRDFRTDTQYF
14	TRBV18	CASSPGRSNQPQHF
15	TRBV7-3	CASSLYSGGANPQFF
11	TRBV6-5	CASSVRIAAFF
14	TRBV5-6	CASSLLAGQETQYF
15	TRBV12-5	CASGLVHSGINEQFF
15	TRBV9	CASSPGTGNYNEQFF
15	TRBV6-5	CASSYSFPSGNGYTF
15	TRBV5-1	CASSPRDSHTGELFF
17	TRBV7-3	CASSLQNPGLGGGEQFF
18	TRBV5-8	CASRVDQGANSYLNEQFF
12	TRBV18	CASSQGAEEAFF
14	TRBV11-2	CASSLGQPNTEAFF
15	TRBV5-1	CASSFGDRGRSEQYF
16	TRBV5-6	CASSLEGGGGYNEQFF
15	TRBV6-5	CASSYSQGNINEQYF
15	TRBV7-7	CASSLTGTNTGELFF
16	TRBV7-9	CASSPMSGGITDTQYF
15	TRBV7-2	CASSQGRGLRNIQYF
15	TRBV19	CASSMGGQPHQPQHF
14	TRBV29-1	CSVHYGQGNEKLFF
15	TRBV7-8	CASSQRTAEFGELFF
12	TRBV19	CASSRGNTEAFF
17	TRBV9	CASSVGGTGQANTEAFF
14	TRBV5-5	CASSMTSGGREQYF
14	TRBV15	CATSTLRESETQYF
16	TRBV6-5	CASSYAPRGGNYGYTF
17	TRBV28	CASSSGGLADNTDTQYF
16	TRBV30	CAWRIGGLSSGNTIYF
12	TRBV7-9	CSSTQPGRELFF
16	TRBV5-1	CASSQISGHGAYEQYF
15	TRBV9	CASSPRTGSNYGYTF
14	TRBV5-6	CASSLEQLQETQYF
13	TRBV7-2	CASRGGVTDTQYF
10	TRBV18	CASSPGQQYF
16	TRBV5-6	CASSLELAGGNYEQYF
14	TRBV6-5	CASRTGDWAGELFF
12	TRBV19	CASARGNTEAFF
17	TRBV2	CASSDLGRSETGNTIYF
15	TRBV4-1	CASSQEGRVTYEQYF
16	TRBV5-1	CASSLPRTADNHEQYF
15	TRBV6-1	CASNTGTSRGETQYF
14	TRBV4-1	CASRAGLQRDEQFF
13	TRBV9	CASSQGFTGELFF
14	TRBV5-6	CASSLVAGNHEQYF
13	TRBV7-2	CASSLRGEDEQYF
16	TRBV7-9	CASSLDIGEVGYEQYF
14	TRBV6-5	CASSRNDRNQPQHF
13	TRBV27	CASSQQGYYGYTF
12	TRBV30	CAWSGAPNEQYF
16	TRBV4-3	CASSHQTGHNNEKLFF
16	TRBV5-1	CASRWTSGGTQETQYF
12	TRBV19	CASTGQVDGYPF
13	TRBV6-5	CASRAGVGETQYF
14	TRBV11-2	CASSLLRGFYGYTF
13	TRBV29-1	CSVRGLGTETQYF
16	TRBV9	CASSADDRGLYNEQFF
14	TRBV27	CASSLNRMNTEAFF